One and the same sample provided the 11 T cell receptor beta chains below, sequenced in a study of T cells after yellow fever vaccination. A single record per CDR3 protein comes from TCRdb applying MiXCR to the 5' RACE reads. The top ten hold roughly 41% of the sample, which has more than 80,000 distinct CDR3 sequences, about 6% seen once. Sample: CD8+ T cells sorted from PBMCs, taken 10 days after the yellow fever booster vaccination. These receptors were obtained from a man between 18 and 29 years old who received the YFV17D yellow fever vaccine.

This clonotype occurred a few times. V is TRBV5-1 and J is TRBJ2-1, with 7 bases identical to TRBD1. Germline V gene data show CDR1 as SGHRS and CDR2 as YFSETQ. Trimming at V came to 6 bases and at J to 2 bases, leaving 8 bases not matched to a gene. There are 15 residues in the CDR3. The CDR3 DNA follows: TGCGCCAGCACTGCCAGACAGGGACCCTACAATGAGCAGTTCTTC. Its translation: CASTARQGPYNEQFF.

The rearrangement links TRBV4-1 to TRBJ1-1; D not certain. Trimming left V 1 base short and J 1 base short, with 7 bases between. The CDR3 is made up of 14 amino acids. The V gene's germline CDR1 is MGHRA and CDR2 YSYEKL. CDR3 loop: CASSQAEANTEAFF. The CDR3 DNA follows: TGCGCCAGCAGCCAAGCAGAGGCGAACACTGAAGCTTTCTTT.

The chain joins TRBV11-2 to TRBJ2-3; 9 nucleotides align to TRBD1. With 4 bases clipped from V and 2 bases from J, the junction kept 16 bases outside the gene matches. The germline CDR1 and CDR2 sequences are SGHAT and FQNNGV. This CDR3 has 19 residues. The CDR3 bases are TGTGCCAGCAGCTCGATAGAGTCCCGGGACAGGGAGGCCACAGATACGCAGTATTTT. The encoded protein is CASSSIESRDREATDTQYF. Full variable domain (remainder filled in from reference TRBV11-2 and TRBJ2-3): EAGVAQSPRYKIIEKRQSVAFWCNPISGHATLYWYQQILGQGPKLLIQFQNNGVVDDSQLPKDRFSAERLKGVDSTLKIQPAKLEDSAVYLCASSSIESRDREATDTQYFGPGTRLTVL.

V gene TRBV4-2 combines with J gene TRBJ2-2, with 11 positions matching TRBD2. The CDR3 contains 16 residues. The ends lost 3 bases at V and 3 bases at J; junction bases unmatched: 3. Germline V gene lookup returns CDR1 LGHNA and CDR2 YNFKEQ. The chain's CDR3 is CASSHPSGGHTGELFF. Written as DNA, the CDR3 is TGTGCCAGCAGCCATCCTAGCGGGGGGCACACCGGGGAGCTGTTTTTT.

The CDR3 DNA reads as TGTGCCAGCAGTGTAAGGGGGGAGTTCACTGAAGCTTTCTTT. Translation gives CASSVRGEFTEAFF. The chain is built from TRBV6-1 and TRBJ1-1, with a weak D call TRBD1 (6 bases). This CDR3 contains 14 residues. V was trimmed by 4 bases and J by 4 bases, leaving 13 bases between them. Per germline, CDR1 MNHNS and CDR2 SASEGT.

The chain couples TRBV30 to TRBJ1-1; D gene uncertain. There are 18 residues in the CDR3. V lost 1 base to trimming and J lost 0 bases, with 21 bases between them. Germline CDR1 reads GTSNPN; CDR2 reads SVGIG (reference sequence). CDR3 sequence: CAWSDASGRRFMNTEAFF. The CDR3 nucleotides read TGTGCCTGGAGTGATGCATCGGGCAGACGATTTATGAACACTGAAGCTTTCTTT.

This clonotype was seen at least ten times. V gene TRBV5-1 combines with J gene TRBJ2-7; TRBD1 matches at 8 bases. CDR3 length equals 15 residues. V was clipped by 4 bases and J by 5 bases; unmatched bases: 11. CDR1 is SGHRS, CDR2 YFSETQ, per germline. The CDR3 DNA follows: TGCGCCAGCAGCCTGGCAGGGGGCAATCTCGACGAGCAGTACTTC. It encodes CASSLAGGNLDEQYF.

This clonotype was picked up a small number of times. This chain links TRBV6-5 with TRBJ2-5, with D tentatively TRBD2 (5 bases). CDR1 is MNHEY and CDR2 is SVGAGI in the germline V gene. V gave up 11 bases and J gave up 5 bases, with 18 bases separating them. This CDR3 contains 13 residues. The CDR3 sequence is CAAGLAVGETQYF. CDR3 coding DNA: TGTGCCGCCGGACTCGCCGTCGGGGAGACCCAGTACTTC.

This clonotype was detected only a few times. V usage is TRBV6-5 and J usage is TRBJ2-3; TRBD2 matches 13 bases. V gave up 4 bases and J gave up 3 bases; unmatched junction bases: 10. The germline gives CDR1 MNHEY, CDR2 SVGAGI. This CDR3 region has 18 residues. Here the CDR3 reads CASSSTSGGWEPTDTQYF. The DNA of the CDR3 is TGTGCCAGCAGTTCGACTAGCGGGGGGTGGGAACCAACAGATACGCAGTATTTT.

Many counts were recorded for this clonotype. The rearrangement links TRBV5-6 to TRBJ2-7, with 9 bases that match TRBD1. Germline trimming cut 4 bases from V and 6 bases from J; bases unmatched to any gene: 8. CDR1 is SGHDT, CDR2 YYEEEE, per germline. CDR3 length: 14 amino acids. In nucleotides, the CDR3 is TGTGCCAGCAGCGCCGCGGGACAGGGCCGCGAGCAGTACTTC. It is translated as CASSAAGQGREQYF.

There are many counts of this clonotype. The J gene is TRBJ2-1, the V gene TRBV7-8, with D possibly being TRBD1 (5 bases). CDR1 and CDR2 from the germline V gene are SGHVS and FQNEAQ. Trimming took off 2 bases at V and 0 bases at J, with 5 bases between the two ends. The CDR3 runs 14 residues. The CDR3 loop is CASSLRGSYNEQFF. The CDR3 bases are TGTGCCAGCAGCTTAAGGGGCTCCTACAATGAGCAGTTCTTC.